This TCR beta chain originates from a study of monozygotic twins with inflammatory bowel disease. About this clonotype: The antigen remains undetermined.

The team made cDNA by running eight separate reactions for each sample. cDNA for TCRalpha and TCRbeta was amplified by nested PCRs of about 15 then 8 to 10 cycles. TCRdb reprocessed the 5' RACE reads and reports one entry per CDR3 protein, with no DNA. With 330,000 or so distinct CDR3 sequences in the sample, the ten largest clones hold 2% to 2.5%. In germline, CDR1 is LGHNT, CDR2 FRNRAP. This CDR3 has 14 residues. Study-level points and caveats: By inverse Simpson index, TCRbeta diversity was lower in IBD patients than in healthy co-twins. IBD patients share fewer clonotypes with other people than healthy twins do, especially with disease activity.

The chain links TRBV12-5 to TRBJ2-1; the D call from TCRdb, TRBD2, cannot be confirmed without DNA. The sample consisted of blood. This clonotype originated in a human donor with ulcerative colitis or Crohn's disease, or a healthy co-twin of an affected twin (not recorded which). CDR3 amino acids: CASGLASGSLEQFF.